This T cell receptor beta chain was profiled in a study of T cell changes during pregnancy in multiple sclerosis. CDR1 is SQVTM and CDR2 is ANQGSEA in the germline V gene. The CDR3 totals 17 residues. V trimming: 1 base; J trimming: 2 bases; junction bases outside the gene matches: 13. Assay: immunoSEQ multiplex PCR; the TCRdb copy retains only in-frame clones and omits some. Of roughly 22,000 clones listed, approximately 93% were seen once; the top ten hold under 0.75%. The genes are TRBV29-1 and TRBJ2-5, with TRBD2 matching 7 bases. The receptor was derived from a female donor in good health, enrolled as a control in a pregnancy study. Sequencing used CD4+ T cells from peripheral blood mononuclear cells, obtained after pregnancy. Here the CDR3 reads CSVEGGSTSAFQETQYF. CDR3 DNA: TGCAGCGTTGAAGGGGGTAGTACTAGCGCGTTTCAAGAGACCCAGTACTTC.